This TCR beta chain was found in a study of T cells after yellow fever vaccination. CDR1 and CDR2 (germline): SGHRS, YFSETQ. V lost 3 bases and J lost 0, with 8 bases in between. This CDR3 has 14 amino acids. There are many counts of this clonotype. In TCRdb, the 5' RACE reads were re-called with MiXCR into one record per CDR3 protein. Of 50,000 to 60,000 distinct CDR3 sequences in the sample, approximately 7% were seen once. The receptor was isolated from a man younger than 30 who received the YFV17D yellow fever vaccine. This material consisted of CD8+ T cells not binding an NS4B(214-222) dextramer, sorted from PBMCs, taken 45 days after the first yellow fever vaccination. The chain has TRBV5-1 and TRBJ2-3, with D perhaps TRBD2 (6 bases). The CDR3 DNA follows: TGCGCCAGCAGCTCGGACTATAGCACAGATACGCAGTATTTT. Its protein is CASSSDYSTDTQYF.